A single sample gave rise to the 19 T cell receptor beta chains below, sequenced in a study of OX40 agonist ivuxolimab in advanced cancers. TCRdb's copy holds only in-frame clones and misses some; the assay was immunoSEQ multiplex PCR. The sample lists approximately 76,000 clones, approximately 85% occurring once. The specimen comprised CD4+ or CD8+ T cells sorted from blood, sampled in a trial of the OX40 agonist ivuxolimab. All receptors come from an adult with an advanced solid tumor such as melanoma, head and neck, liver or kidney cancer.

This clone was counted at least ten times. The chain carries TRBV14 and TRBJ1-2; D remains ambiguous. V gave up 4 bases and J gave up 5 bases, with 11 bases separating them. The CDR3 totals 13 residues. The germline V gene encodes CDR1 SGHDN and CDR2 FVKESK. CDR3 sequence: CASSPEDRYGYTF. CDR3 bases: TGTGCCAGCAGCCCAGAGGACCGGTATGGCTACACCTTC.

V usage is TRBV4-1 and J usage is TRBJ2-5; tentatively, D is TRBD2 (6 bases). Germline loops: CDR1 MGHRA, CDR2 YSYEKL. Trimming left V 0 bases short and J 2 bases short, with 13 bases between. The CDR3 runs to 16 residues. The CDR3 coding sequence is TGCGCCAGCAGCCAAGAGACGCCTAGCGAGCAAGAGACCCAGTACTTC. Its translation is CASSQETPSEQETQYF.

The chain has TRBV9 and TRBJ1-5; no clear D. V lost 0 bases to trimming and J lost 7 bases, with 11 bases between them. Germline V gene sequence: CDR1 SGDLS, CDR2 YYNGEE. There are 14 residues in the CDR3. The CDR3 DNA is TGTGCCAGCAGCGTAGACCCGGGGAGCCAGCCCCAGCATTTT. It translates to CASSVDPGSQPQHF.

The chain carries TRBV9 and TRBJ1-3, with TRBD1 as a possible D gene (6 bases). V was pared by 8 bases and J by 3 bases, with 15 bases between. Germline CDR1 reads SGDLS; CDR2 reads YYNGEE. The CDR3 has 14 amino acids. This chain's CDR3 is CASSAGDGGNTIYF. The CDR3 DNA reads as TGTGCCAGTTCGGCAGGGGATGGTGGAAACACCATATATTTT.

This clone was recorded once. The CDR3, as DNA: TGTGCCAGCAGTTACTCAGTAGGAGAAACTGGAAACACCATATATTTT. Protein sequence: CASSYSVGETGNTIYF. The gene calls are TRBV6-5 and TRBJ1-3; D not certain. V was trimmed by 0 bases and J by 2 bases, leaving 11 bases between them. Per germline, CDR1 MNHEY and CDR2 SVGAGI. The CDR3 loop spans 16 amino acids.

DNA of the CDR3: TGTGCCAGCAGCCCCGGAGGGTGGGACAATGAGCAGTTCTTC. As protein: CASSPGGWDNEQFF. This chain connects TRBV7-6 to TRBJ2-1, with D perhaps matching TRBD2 (6 bases). V was pared by 5 bases and J by 5 bases, with 13 bases between. The CDR3 spans 14 residues. The germline gives CDR1 SGHVS, CDR2 FNYEAQ.

By sample fraction, this clone is medium-sized (0.01 to 0.1%). V usage is TRBV4-2 and J usage is TRBJ2-7; D gene unclear. Trimming cost V 5 bases and J 4 bases, with 3 bases left between them. Germline V CDR1 and CDR2: LGHNA, YNFKEQ. The CDR3 extends over 10 amino acids. The CDR3 protein is CASSYYEQYF. In DNA, the CDR3 is TGTGCCAGCAGCTATTACGAGCAGTACTTC.

J is TRBJ1-1 and V is TRBV19; D may be TRBD1 (6 bases). The germline V gene encodes CDR1 LNHDA and CDR2 SQIVND (reference sequence). The CDR3 is 13 residues long. V shed 6 bases and J shed 8 bases, with 16 bases lying between them. The CDR3 is CASSVWGLREAFF. The DNA of the CDR3 is TGTGCCAGTAGCGTATGGGGGCTTAGGGAAGCTTTCTTT.

V and J are TRBV2 and TRBJ1-2; D gene uncertain. CDR3 length equals 14 residues. Trimming removed 3 bases from V and 0 bases from J, with 8 bases in between. Germline-derived CDR1 and CDR2 are SNHLY and FYNNEI. CDR3 amino acids: CASSDVPANYGYTF. The CDR3 nucleotides read TGTGCCAGCAGTGATGTGCCAGCTAACTATGGCTACACCTTC.

This clone came up a few times. The chain employs TRBV30 and TRBJ1-6, with D possibly being TRBD1 (5 bases). V lost 0 bases and J 10 bases, leaving 16 bases between the germline ends. CDR3 length: 15 residues. Germline CDR1 and CDR2: GTSNPN and SVGIG (reference sequence). CDR3 nucleotides: TGTGCCTGGAGTGTACACGGGAGGGGCCCGTCACCCCTCCACTTT. As protein: CAWSVHGRGPSPLHF. The full variable domain, its missing parts supplied by reference TRBV30 and TRBJ1-6, is SQTIHQWPATLVQPVGSPLSLECTVEGTSNPNLYWYRQAAGRGLQLLFYSVGIGQISSEVPQNLSASRPQDRQFILSSKKLLLSDSGFYLCAWSVHGRGPSPLHFGNGTRLTVT.

This clone has more than one count but fewer than ten. This chain joins TRBV27 and TRBJ1-5; 8 bases are a match to TRBD1. The CDR3 spans 16 residues. The ends lost 6 bases at V and 0 bases at J; junction bases unmatched: 7. Germline assignment: CDR1 MNHEY and CDR2 SMNVEV (reference sequence). DNA for the CDR3: TGTGCCAGCAGCCGTGACAGGGGTGTTAGCAATCAGCCCCAGCATTTT. It specifies CASSRDRGVSNQPQHF.

V is TRBV20-1 and J is TRBJ2-4; D is perhaps TRBD1 (6 bases). Germline V CDR1 and CDR2: DFQATT, SNEGSKA (reference sequence). V lost 6 bases and J 8 bases, leaving 11 bases between the germline ends. The CDR3 has 11 amino acids. This CDR3 reads CSASQGDIQYF. The DNA for the CDR3 is TGCAGTGCCTCACAGGGAGACATTCAGTACTTC.

V gene TRBV10-3 combines with J gene TRBJ1-1, with TRBD1 matching 10 bases. Per germline, CDR1 ENHRY and CDR2 SYGVKD. Germline trimming cut 6 bases from V and 5 bases from J; bases unmatched to any gene: 9. This CDR3 is 15 amino acids long. The CDR3 region is CAIRAGQGLLTEAFF. The DNA for the CDR3 is TGTGCCATCAGAGCGGGACAGGGGCTTTTGACTGAAGCTTTCTTT.

The chain recombines TRBV7-7 with TRBJ2-2; TRBD1 aligns across 8 bases. V shed 5 bases and J 4 bases; nucleotides not matched to a gene: 3. Germline CDR1 and CDR2: SSHAT and FNYEAQ (reference sequence). This CDR3 region has 14 residues. In DNA, the CDR3 is TGTGCCAGCAGCCGACAGGGGACCACCGGGGAGCTGTTTTTT. Residues: CASSRQGTTGELFF.

The rearrangement links TRBV2 to TRBJ2-7; 8 positions agree with TRBD1. The germline gives CDR1 SNHLY, CDR2 FYNNEI. The J segment lost 6 bases and the V segment lost 6 bases, leaving 4 bases of the junction unmatched. The length of the CDR3 is 12 residues. In DNA form, the CDR3 reads TGTGCCAGCAGACCCGGGACAGGCGAGCAGTACTTC. Translating it yields CASRPGTGEQYF.

This rearrangement joins TRBV4-2 to TRBJ2-7; weak D call: TRBD2 (5 bases). This CDR3 comprises 15 residues. The germline V gene has CDR1 LGHNA and CDR2 YNFKEQ. Between the trimmed V and J ends, which lost 5 bases and 6 bases, there was a span of 20 bases. The CDR3 region has the DNA TGTGCCAGCAGCTTAATGACGATGGAAGCGGCCGAGCAGTACTTC. As protein: CASSLMTMEAAEQYF.

V gene TRBV30 combines with J gene TRBJ2-5; 10 bases map to TRBD2. After removal of 2 bases from V and 4 bases from J, the junction contained 10 bases not matched to a gene. Germline V gene lookup returns CDR1 GTSNPN and CDR2 SVGIG (reference sequence). CDR3 size: 16 residues. The CDR3 nucleotides read TGTGCCTGGAGTCGTGGGAGTCTAGCGGGAGCAGAGACCCAGTACTTC. This sequence encodes CAWSRGSLAGAETQYF.

The rearrangement uses TRBV5-4 and TRBJ2-2; D is unresolved. The CDR3 loop spans 12 amino acids. Germline-derived CDR1 and CDR2 are SGHNT and YYREEE (reference sequence). V lost 4 bases to trimming and J lost 3 bases, with 4 bases between them. CDR3 sequence: CASSPDTGELFF. In DNA, the CDR3 is TGTGCCAGCAGCCCTGACACCGGGGAGCTGTTTTTT. The full variable domain, with the rest looked up from reference TRBV5-4 and TRBJ2-2, is ETGVTQSPTHLIKTRGQQVTLRCSSQSGHNTVSWYQQALGQGPQFIFQYYREEENGRGNFPPRFSGLQFPNYSSELNVNALELDDSALYLCASSPDTGELFFGEGSRLTVL.

The chain links TRBV15 to TRBJ2-1; weak D call: TRBD2 (5 bases). The germline CDR1 and CDR2 sequences are LNHNV and YYDKDF (reference sequence). The CDR3 has 13 residues. The germline V and J ends were trimmed by 1 base and 7 bases, with 8 bases remaining between them. The CDR3: CATSRVSGNEQFF. In DNA, the CDR3 is TGTGCCACCAGCAGAGTTTCGGGGAATGAGCAGTTCTTC.